One and the same sample provided the 25 T cell receptor beta chains below, sequenced in a study of blood T cells in healthy people across ages. Next came a second PCR, run for 7 to 11 cycles, which used a sample-barcoded 5' primer along with a J-beta primer mix. TCRdb fed the 5' RACE reads into MiXCR, producing one record per CDR3 protein. The sample records more than 800,000 distinct CDR3 sequences, 29% being singletons. The sequencing input was blood. These receptors were taken from a woman over 75 in good health.

The chain is built from TRBV4-1 and TRBJ1-5; no firm D call. The CDR3 contains 15 residues. Germline V gene sequence: CDR1 MGHRA, CDR2 YSYEKL. Trimming stripped 4 bases from V and 5 bases from J, with 15 bases between. This chain's CDR3 is CASSPRKGGDQPQHF. The DNA for the CDR3 is TGCGCCAGCAGCCCCCGGAAGGGTGGGGATCAGCCCCAGCATTTT.

As for this clonotype: The missing conserved phenylalanine or tryptophan at the end of this CDR3 makes a read error likely. The rearrangement joins TRBV7-9 to TRBJ1-1; D uncertain. Germline V gene lookup returns CDR1 SEHNR and CDR2 FQNEAQ (reference sequence). The CDR3 runs 11 residues. Trimming removed 9 bases from V and 1 base from J, with 6 bases in between. The CDR3 nucleotides read TGTGCCAGTAGCAAGAACACTGAAGCTTTCTGT. Encoded protein: CASSKNTEAFC.

This clonotype appeared many times. The chain has TRBV24-1 and TRBJ2-1; 7 bases are a match to TRBD1. The CDR3 loop spans 15 amino acids. The V and J ends lost 4 bases and 3 bases, in that order; junction bases with no gene match: 5. Germline CDR1 and CDR2: KGHDR and SFDVKD. DNA of the CDR3: TGTGCCACCAGTGACACGGACAGGAGCTACAATGAGCAGTTCTTC. It codes for CATSDTDRSYNEQFF.

This clonotype showed up just a few times. The chain links TRBV7-6 to TRBJ1-1, with unresolved D. The CDR3 is 14 amino acids. The germline gives CDR1 SGHVS, CDR2 FNYEAQ. Trimming removed 5 bases from V and 4 bases from J, with 14 bases in between. The CDR3 region is CASSPGEGGTEAFF. Written as DNA, the CDR3 is TGTGCCAGCAGCCCGGGTGAAGGAGGCACTGAAGCTTTCTTT.

The chain links TRBV20-1 to TRBJ1-5; 7 bases fit TRBD1. The CDR3 covers 13 residues. V shed 3 bases, J shed 4 bases, and the junction held 3 bases outside the gene matches. The germline V gene encodes CDR1 DFQATT and CDR2 SNEGSKA (reference sequence). CDR3 sequence (DNA): TGCAGTGCTAGCCAGGGGGGGAATCAGCCCCAGCATTTT. Translated: CSASQGGNQPQHF.

The chain recombines TRBV14 with TRBJ2-5, with D possibly TRBD1 on 7 matching bases. Trimming took off 4 bases at V and 11 bases at J, with 23 bases between the two ends. Germline CDR1 is SGHDN and CDR2 is FVKESK. CDR3 length: 15 amino acids. The CDR3 DNA follows: TGTGCCAGCAGCCCCCCGCAGGGGGGCTACAATGAGCAGTACTTC. Amino acids: CASSPPQGGYNEQYF.

This clonotype was seen a few times. This sequence joins TRBV27 and TRBJ2-2, with TRBD1 matching over 12 bases. Unmatched junction bases numbered 5, after V lost 4 bases and J lost 2 bases. Per the germline V gene, CDR1 is MNHEY and CDR2 is SMNVEV (reference sequence). The CDR3 runs to 17 residues. CDR3 coding DNA: TGTGCCAGCAGTTGGGACAGGGGGCGCGAAAACACCGGGGAGCTGTTTTTT. Protein sequence: CASSWDRGRENTGELFF.

This clonotype was picked up many times. A read error may explain this, as a much larger clone is one base away. The chain couples TRBV4-3 to TRBJ2-1; 10 bases map to TRBD2. Germline trimming cut 5 bases from V and 3 bases from J; bases unmatched to any gene: 10. The CDR3 covers 17 residues. In germline, CDR1 is LGHNA, CDR2 YSLEER. The CDR3 DNA reads TGCGCCAGCAGCGTAAGCCCTAGCGGGGGTTACTACAATGAGCAGTTCTTC. Translated, it gives CASSVSPSGGYYNEQFF.

V is TRBV29-1 and J is TRBJ1-1, with D tentatively TRBD1 (6 bases). Per germline, CDR1 SQVTM and CDR2 ANQGSEA. Trimming took 4 bases from V and 7 from J, leaving 19 bases between them. This CDR3 is 14 amino acids long. This chain's CDR3 is CSVASAGAVFEAFF. The DNA for the CDR3 is TGCAGCGTTGCCTCGGCAGGGGCCGTATTTGAAGCTTTCTTT.

V usage is TRBV7-9 and J usage is TRBJ2-2, with TRBD1 matching 7 bases. The CDR3 spans 16 residues. The V gene's germline CDR1 is SEHNR and CDR2 FQNEAQ (reference sequence). V shed 5 bases and J 5 bases; nucleotides not matched to a gene: 11. In nucleotides, the CDR3 is TGTGCCAGCAGCCGGACAGGCCTCAGCTTGACCGGGGAGCTGTTTTTT. It translates to CASSRTGLSLTGELFF.

This clonotype appeared many times. The chain links TRBV4-2 to TRBJ2-1; D ambiguous. Germline lookup yields CDR1 LGHNA and CDR2 YNFKEQ. This CDR3 spans 15 amino acids. Trimming left V 1 base short and J 7 bases short, with 14 bases between. CDR3 coding DNA: TGTGCCAGCAGCCAAGGGCTTACCCCGTTAAATGAGCAGTTCTTC. It translates to CASSQGLTPLNEQFF.

The chain has TRBV5-1 and TRBJ1-1; maybe TRBD1 (6 bases). This CDR3 has 14 amino acids. Per the germline V gene, CDR1 is SGHRS and CDR2 is YFSETQ. The V end was cut by 5 bases, the J end by 1 base, with 12 bases between. CDR3 protein: CASRETGANTEAFF. The CDR3 nucleotides are TGCGCCAGCAGAGAGACAGGCGCGAACACTGAAGCTTTCTTT.

This clonotype was observed a few times. A single base separates this from a much larger clone, so it may be a read error. The rearrangement uses TRBV12-3 or TRBV12-4 and TRBJ1-2; D remains ambiguous. The CDR3 length is 14 residues. Here the CDR3 DNA reads TGTGCCAGCAGGTTAGACCGGGTAGACGAGAGGAGCACCTTC. Its protein product is CASRLDRVDERSTF.

Remarks on this clonotype: Since a much larger clone is just one base distant, this may be a read error. V gene TRBV7-2 combines with J gene TRBJ2-7; TRBD1 aligns across 10 bases. CDR1 SGHTA and CDR2 FQGNSA come from the germline V gene. V lost 5 bases to trimming and J lost 7 bases; unmatched junction nucleotides: 14. The CDR3 totals 16 residues. DNA of the CDR3: TGTGCCAGCAGCCGAGAGACAGGGGGCATGGTGAATGAGCAGTACTTC. Amino acid sequence: CASSRETGGMVNEQYF.

In the case of this clonotype: A read error is possible here, since a much larger clone lies one base away. This sequence joins TRBV21-1 and TRBJ2-5; TRBD1 is the table's D call, not checked against the DNA. TRBV21-1 counts as a pseudogene. The CDR3 extends over 20 amino acids. The CDR3 reads CASSMRTVGRTGGDQETQYF. CDR3 nucleotides: TGTGCCAGCAGCATGAGGACAGTGGGAAGGACAGGGGGCGATCAAGAGACCCAGTACTTC.

This clonotype was recorded a few times. The rearrangement links TRBV5-6 to TRBJ2-3; 8 nucleotides line up with TRBD1. V lost 4 bases to trimming and J lost 4 bases; unmatched junction nucleotides: 8. This CDR3 is built from 15 residues. CDR1 is SGHDT and CDR2 is YYEEEE in the germline V gene. The CDR3 is CASSQTGVSADTQYF. For the CDR3, the DNA is TGTGCCAGCAGCCAGACAGGGGTCAGCGCAGATACGCAGTATTTT.

As regards this clonotype: Compared with germline, one end of the junction differs, possibly owing to a read error. The V gene is TRBV12-3 or TRBV12-4, the J gene TRBJ2-3; 12 bases map to TRBD2. There are 17 residues in the CDR3. The CDR3 DNA follows: TGTGCCAGCAGCCCAAGACTAGCGGGGGCGAGCACAGATGCGCAGTATTTT. Encoded protein: CASSPRLAGASTDAQYF.

The rearrangement joins TRBV3-1 to TRBJ1-3; possibly TRBD1 for D (5 bases). The V end lost 7 bases, the J end lost 1 base, and 23 bases lay between the germline ends. The CDR3 sequence is 18 residues long. From germline, CDR1 is LGHDT and CDR2 YNNKEL (reference sequence). The CDR3 DNA is TGTGCCAGCATGCCGGGAGCAGGGAAGAGCGTTTCTGGAAACACCATATATTTT. It is translated as CASMPGAGKSVSGNTIYF.

This clonotype appeared many times. The V call is TRBV5-1, the J call TRBJ2-3, with D tentatively TRBD1 or TRBD2 (6 bases each). Germline V gene data show CDR1 as SGHRS and CDR2 as YFSETQ. CDR3 length: 15 residues. Trimming took off 0 bases at V and 2 bases at J, with 10 bases between the two ends. DNA for the CDR3: TGCGCCAGCAGCTTGGCGGGGGCCCCCACAGATACGCAGTATTTT. This translates into CASSLAGAPTDTQYF.

V is TRBV20-1 and J is TRBJ1-2; unclear D gene. Germline V gene lookup returns CDR1 DFQATT and CDR2 SNEGSKA (reference sequence). The V and J ends lost 3 bases and 1 base respectively, with 18 bases between them. The CDR3 has 16 amino acids. The CDR3 protein is CSASNSPNQNNYGYTF. CDR3 bases: TGCAGTGCTAGTAACAGTCCCAATCAAAATAACTATGGCTACACCTTC.

The CDR3 sequence is CASSELTVRREYGYTF. The CDR3 nucleotides read TGTGCCAGCAGTGAATTGACGGTCAGGAGAGAGTATGGCTACACCTTC. The V call is TRBV2, the J call TRBJ1-2; no clear D. The germline V gene encodes CDR1 SNHLY and CDR2 FYNNEI. Deletions cut 2 bases from V and 5 bases from J, with 18 bases between. This CDR3 contains 16 residues.

A remark on this clonotype: This sequence may be a read error, since a much larger clone differs from it by one base. The chain couples TRBV29-1 to TRBJ2-1; D is perhaps TRBD1 or TRBD2 (6 bases each). Looked up from germline, CDR1 is SQVTM and CDR2 is ANQGSEA. This CDR3 contains 15 residues. The germline V and J ends were trimmed by 4 bases and 13 bases, with 26 bases remaining between them. This chain's CDR3 is CSVAETGVLRETQFF. DNA for the CDR3: TGCAGCGTTGCTGAGACAGGAGTACTTCGGGAGACCCAGTTCTTC.

The table lists this clonotype with many counts. The J gene is TRBJ2-6, the V gene TRBV4-3, with 7 positions matching TRBD2. The CDR3 covers 17 residues. Germline lookup yields CDR1 LGHNA and CDR2 YSLEER. J gave up 2 bases and V 0 bases, and 4 bases lay outside the gene matches. CDR3 bases: TGCGCCAGCAGCCAAGATCCGGGGAGGGCTGGGGCCAACGTCCTGACTTTC. Translation gives CASSQDPGRAGANVLTF.

The chain uses TRBV5-1 and TRBJ1-1; D gene uncertain. The CDR3 extends over 15 amino acids. Trimming stripped 0 bases from V and 2 bases from J, with 11 bases between. Germline loops: CDR1 SGHRS, CDR2 YFSETQ. CDR3 residues: CASSLGAQRNTEAFF. As DNA, the CDR3 is TGCGCCAGCAGCTTGGGAGCCCAGAGAAACACTGAAGCTTTCTTT.

V usage is TRBV12-3 or TRBV12-4 and J usage is TRBJ2-5, with 11 bases identical to TRBD2. The ends lost 7 bases at V and 11 bases at J; junction bases unmatched: 21. This CDR3 contains 17 residues. CDR3 in amino acids: CASKPSGGRVKGNEQYF. Written as DNA, the CDR3 is TGTGCCAGCAAGCCTAGCGGGGGGCGAGTAAAGGGAAATGAGCAGTACTTC.